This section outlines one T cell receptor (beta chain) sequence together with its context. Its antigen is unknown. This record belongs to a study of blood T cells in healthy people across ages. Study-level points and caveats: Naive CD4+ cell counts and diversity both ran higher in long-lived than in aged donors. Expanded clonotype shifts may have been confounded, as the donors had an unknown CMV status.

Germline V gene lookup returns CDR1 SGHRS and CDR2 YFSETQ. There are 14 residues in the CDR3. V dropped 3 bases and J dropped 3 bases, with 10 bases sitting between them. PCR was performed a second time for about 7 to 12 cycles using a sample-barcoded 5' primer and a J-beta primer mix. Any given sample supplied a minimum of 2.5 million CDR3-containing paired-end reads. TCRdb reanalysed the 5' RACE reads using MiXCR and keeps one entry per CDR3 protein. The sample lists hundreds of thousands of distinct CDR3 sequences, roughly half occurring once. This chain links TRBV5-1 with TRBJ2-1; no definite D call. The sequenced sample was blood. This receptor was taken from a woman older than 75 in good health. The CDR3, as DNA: TGCGCCAGCAGCTCGACGGGCGACTACAATGAGCAGTTCTTC. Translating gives CASSSTGDYNEQFF.